This T cell receptor beta chain was obtained from a study of blood T cell repertoires in COVID-19. Trimming removed 8 bases at V and 0 bases at J, with 11 bases between. Germline-derived CDR1 and CDR2 are SEHNR and FQNEAQ (reference sequence). This CDR3 has 14 residues. In the original processing: Counts of nucleated cells, estimated from reference gene primer amplification, were obtained. The data were produced by immunoSEQ multiplex PCR, yet TCRdb's version contains in-frame clones alone and is incomplete. Clone size and V and J calls were adopted from that table, with D and trimming inferred from the DNA. The sample consists of around 260,000 clones, approximately 93% of them appearing once.

Sequencing was performed on peripheral blood. The rearrangement joins TRBV7-9 to TRBJ2-1; no reliable D call. This receptor was identified in a woman aged 25 to 39 with COVID-19, enrolled during active disease. CDR3 residues: CASSLSLSYNEQFF. CDR3 coding DNA: TGTGCCAGCTCTCTGAGCCTCTCCTACAATGAGCAGTTCTTC.